This T cell receptor (beta chain) was documented in a study of CD8 T cells in Susac syndrome. This clonotype has only one observation. The CDR3 consists of 15 residues. The trim removed 8 bases at V and 0 bases at J, leaving 8 bases unmatched. Controls were drawn from healthy donors and were matched for age and sex. The CD8+ and CD4+ T cells were isolated magnetically using a negative isolation approach, whereas the TEMRA cells were enriched by FACS. The RNA, about 0.45 to 1 ug, was put through reverse transcription using random hexamers. An immunoSEQ multiplex PCR amplified TCR beta CDR3 over 54 Vbeta and 13 Jbeta. TCRdb analysed the immunoSEQ multiplex PCR reads with MiXCR anew, one entry per CDR3 protein. The table has nearly 70,000 distinct CDR3 sequences, over 90% seen once.

This receptor was identified in a human donor in good health. The sequencing sample was made of CD8+ T cells from PBMCs. The chain joins TRBV12-3 or TRBV12-4 to TRBJ2-7; 9 nucleotides match TRBD2. The CDR3 coding sequence is TGTGCCAGCTCAAAACTAGCGGGCCCCTCCTACGAGCAGTACTTC. As protein: CASSKLAGPSYEQYF.